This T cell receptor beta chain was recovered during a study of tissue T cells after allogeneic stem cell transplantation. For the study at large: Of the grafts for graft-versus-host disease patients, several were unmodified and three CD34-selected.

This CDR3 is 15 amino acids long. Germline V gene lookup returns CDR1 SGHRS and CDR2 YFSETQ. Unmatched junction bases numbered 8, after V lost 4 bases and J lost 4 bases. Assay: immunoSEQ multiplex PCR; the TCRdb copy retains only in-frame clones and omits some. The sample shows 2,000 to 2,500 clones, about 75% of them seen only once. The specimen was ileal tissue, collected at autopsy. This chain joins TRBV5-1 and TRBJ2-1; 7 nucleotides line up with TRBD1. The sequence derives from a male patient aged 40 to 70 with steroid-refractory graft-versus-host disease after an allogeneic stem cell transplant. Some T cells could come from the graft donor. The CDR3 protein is CASSLDRTSYNEQFF. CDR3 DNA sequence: TGCGCCAGCAGCCTGGACAGGACCTCTTACAATGAGCAGTTCTTC.